Shown below are 15 T cell receptor beta chains from a single sample sequenced in a study of blood T cell repertoires in COVID-19. TCRdb's copy holds only in-frame clones and misses some; the assay was immunoSEQ multiplex PCR. The sample includes 150,000 or so clones, roughly 80% of them seen just once. Sequencing used PBMCs or T cells enriched from blood (not recorded which). These receptors were obtained from a woman aged 40 to 49 with acute COVID-19.

In its sample, this clone was seen a few times. CDR3 sequence reads: CASSLAAANYGYTF. The CDR3, as DNA: TGTGCCAGCTCACTGGCCGCCGCTAACTATGGCTACACCTTC. The V and J genes are TRBV18 and TRBJ1-2; D is undetermined. The CDR3 totals 14 residues. Germline V lookup: CDR1 KGHSH, CDR2 LQKENI. Between the trimmed V and J ends, which lost 4 bases and 0 bases, there was a span of 9 bases.

This clone was seen a handful of times. This chain links TRBV3-1 (or the pseudogene TRBV3-2) with TRBJ2-7; D is perhaps TRBD2 (6 bases). The CDR3 has 13 amino acids. With 2 bases removed from V and 5 bases from J, the gap between germline ends came to 10 bases. Germline V lookup: CDR1 LGHDT, CDR2 YNNKEL (reference sequence). The CDR3 nucleotides are TGTGCCAGCAGCCAACCGGGGGTGCACGAGCAGTACTTC. This codes for CASSQPGVHEQYF.

The chain links TRBV18 to TRBJ1-1; 9 nucleotides match TRBD1. V lost 5 bases, J lost 4 bases, and 5 bases stayed unmatched. Germline assignment: CDR1 KGHSH and CDR2 LQKENI. CDR3 length: 14 residues. CDR3: CASSGGQGPTEAFF. CDR3 coding DNA: TGTGCCAGCTCAGGTGGACAGGGGCCCACTGAAGCTTTCTTT.

V usage is TRBV5-1 and J usage is TRBJ1-2; D is possibly TRBD1 (6 bases). CDR1 is SGHRS, CDR2 YFSETQ, per germline. Trimming left V 4 bases short and J 8 bases short, with 24 bases between. CDR3 length equals 16 residues. This CDR3 reads CASSGGGQPDVGGYTF. CDR3 DNA: TGCGCCAGCAGCGGGGGCGGACAGCCTGACGTCGGGGGCTACACCTTC.

This clone showed up just once. CDR3 residues: CASSPKQITGELFF. The CDR3 nucleotides are TGTGCCAGCTCACCAAAACAGATCACCGGGGAGCTGTTTTTT. The chain joins TRBV18 to TRBJ2-2; no clear D. V lost 2 bases, J lost 4 bases, and 8 bases lay in between. This CDR3 is built from 14 residues. Germline V CDR1 and CDR2: KGHSH, LQKENI. The variable domain in full, completed from reference TRBV18 and TRBJ2-2, reads NAGVMQNPRHLVRRRGQEARLRCSPMKGHSHVYWYRQLPEEGLKFMVYLQKENIIDESGMPKERFSAEFPKEGPSILRIQQVVRGDSAAYFCASSPKQITGELFFGEGSRLTVL.

The J gene is TRBJ2-2, the V gene TRBV6-1, with D perhaps TRBD1 (6 bases). The CDR3 spans 17 residues. Germline CDR1 reads MNHNS; CDR2 reads SASEGT. V shed 3 bases and J shed 2 bases, with 16 bases lying between them. CDR3 bases: TGTGCCAGCAGTGACGGTCGGCAGGGGCTTAACACCGGGGAGCTGTTTTTT. Encoded protein: CASSDGRQGLNTGELFF.

The CDR3 here is CASSLPLGRGPYEQYF. CDR3 nucleotide sequence: TGTGCCAGCAGCCTCCCGTTGGGCAGGGGACCCTACGAGCAGTACTTC. The chain joins TRBV5-6 to TRBJ2-7; D may be TRBD1 (6 bases). Trimming removed 4 bases at V and 2 bases at J, with 19 bases between. Germline values: CDR1 SGHDT, CDR2 YYEEEE. This CDR3 spans 16 amino acids.

The chain carries TRBV5-8 and TRBJ2-2; D possibly corresponds to TRBD2 (6 bases). The V end lost 2 bases, the J end lost 4 bases, and 12 bases lay between the germline ends. Germline assignment: CDR1 SGHTS and CDR2 YDEGEE. The CDR3 spans 15 residues. CDR3 DNA sequence: TGTGCCAGCAGCTTAATTTTAGCGGCCACCGGGGAGCTGTTTTTT. This translates into CASSLILAATGELFF.

The genes are TRBV5-5 and TRBJ2-7; the D gene is possibly TRBD1 (5 bases). This CDR3 has 15 residues. The germline V and J ends were trimmed by 8 bases and 4 bases, with 22 bases remaining between them. Germline CDR1 reads SGHKS; CDR2 reads YYEKEE (reference sequence). CDR3 nucleotide sequence: TGTGCCAGGGGGCAGGCAGCGAAGGGCTTTTACGAGCAGTACGTC. Protein product: CARGQAAKGFYEQYV.

This chain joins TRBV5-6 and TRBJ1-2; tentative D call: TRBD1 (6 bases). The CDR3 is 15 amino acids. Germline V gives CDR1 SGHDT, CDR2 YYEEEE. Trimming shortened V by 1 base and J by 3 bases, and 13 bases separated the two germline ends. The CDR3 DNA reads as TGTGCCAGCAGCTTGATGGGCAGGGGCGACTATGGCTACACCTTC. Encoded protein: CASSLMGRGDYGYTF.

The chain recombines TRBV4-2 with TRBJ1-2; the D gene is possibly TRBD1 (6 bases). CDR1 LGHNA and CDR2 YNFKEQ come from the germline V gene. The germline V and J ends were trimmed by 0 bases and 2 bases, with 13 bases remaining between them. The CDR3 spans 16 residues. The CDR3 region is CASSQDGITGNYGYTF. The CDR3 coding sequence is TGTGCCAGCAGCCAAGATGGAATCACAGGGAACTATGGCTACACCTTC.

The chain carries TRBV20-1 and TRBJ2-7; D not certain. Germline V gives CDR1 DFQATT, CDR2 SNEGSKA (reference sequence). The length of the CDR3 is 11 residues. V was pared by 5 bases and J by 0 bases, with 5 bases between. The CDR3 region has the DNA TGCAGTGCTCTAAGCTCCTACGAGCAGTACTTC. Its translation: CSALSSYEQYF.

This clone has a handful of counts. The rearrangement uses TRBV7-9 and TRBJ2-7; 9 bases line up with TRBD2. The CDR3 has 15 residues. After removal of 5 bases from V and 0 bases from J, the junction contained 5 bases not matched to a gene. Looked up from germline, CDR1 is SEHNR and CDR2 is FQNEAQ (reference sequence). This CDR3 is CASSPSGGSSYEQYV. As DNA, the CDR3 is TGTGCCAGCAGCCCAAGCGGGGGGAGCTCCTACGAGCAGTACGTC.

The rearrangement links TRBV11-2 to TRBJ2-1; D remains ambiguous. Germline values: CDR1 SGHAT, CDR2 FQNNGV. The CDR3 is 14 amino acids. The V gene lost 0 bases and the J gene lost 4 bases, with 7 bases spanning the gap. CDR3 bases: TGTGCCAGCAGCTTAGAGAGGAATTACAATGAGCAGTTCTTC. Translation: CASSLERNYNEQFF.

This clone was detected a few times. The V call is TRBV7-9, the J call TRBJ2-1; 8 nucleotides align to TRBD2. Germline V gene sequence: CDR1 SEHNR, CDR2 FQNEAQ (reference sequence). The CDR3 is 15 residues long. J gave up 5 bases and V 2 bases, and 5 bases lay outside the gene matches. The DNA for the CDR3 is TGTGCCAGCAGCTTATCCCAGCGGGGGCACAATGAGCAGTTCTTC. This translates into CASSLSQRGHNEQFF.